The 26 T cell receptor beta chains listed next were all sequenced from one sample in a study of breast tumors, draining lymph nodes, adjacent tissues. Each CDR3 protein is one row after TCRdb ran MiXCR on the multiplex PCR reads. The table includes fewer than 200,000 distinct CDR3 sequences, around 33% detected once. Axillary draining lymph nodes of breast cancer patients supplied the node samples. Material: axillary lymph node tissue. These receptors came from a female donor with breast cancer. Some clones in this sample may be carry-over from other donors' samples.

This clonotype has a handful of counts. This chain uses TRBV10-3 with TRBJ1-6, with 7 nucleotides matching TRBD1. CDR3 length: 15 amino acids. The V and J ends lost 10 bases and 5 bases, in that order; junction bases with no gene match: 11. Germline lookup yields CDR1 ENHRY and CDR2 SYGVKD. CDR3 amino acids: CATKLGTENNSPLHF. Here the CDR3 DNA reads TGTGCCACAAAATTGGGGACAGAGAATAATTCACCCCTCCACTTT.

This clonotype came up many times. The chain uses TRBV7-3 and TRBJ2-2; D remains unclear. V lost 5 bases, J lost 6 bases, and 10 bases lay in between. The CDR3 contains 13 residues. CDR1 and CDR2 from the germline V gene are SGHTA and FQGTGA. The CDR3 nucleotides are TGTGCCAGCAGCCCGGTCGGGTCCGGGGAGCTGTTTTTT. As protein: CASSPVGSGELFF.

This clonotype was counted a few times. Possible read error: a much larger clone is one base away. CDR3 region: CASSSQGAQETQYF. The CDR3, as DNA: TGTGCCAGCAGCTCCCAAGGGGCCCAAGAGACCCAGTACTTC. The V and J genes are TRBV5-6 and TRBJ2-5; tentatively, D is TRBD1 (5 bases). This CDR3 is 14 amino acids long. Germline V lookup: CDR1 SGHDT, CDR2 YYEEEE. Trimming shortened V by 3 bases and J by 1 base, and 10 bases separated the two germline ends.

A note on this clonotype: A read error is possible here, since a much larger clone lies one base away. The chain links TRBV6-2 or TRBV6-3 to TRBJ2-2, with TRBD2 identical over 7 bases. V was pared by 10 bases and J by 0 bases, with 8 bases of the junction left unmatched. The CDR3 is 15 amino acids. The germline CDR1 and CDR2 sequences are MNHEY and SVGEGT. The CDR3 nucleotides are TGTGCCATTTGGCAGGGAGGGGCGAACACCGGGGAGCTGTTTTTT. This encodes CAIWQGGANTGELFF.

This clonotype has a count of ten or more. The chain links TRBV30 to TRBJ1-2, with no clear D. V lost 4 bases, J lost 0 bases, and 12 bases lay in between. Per germline, CDR1 GTSNPN and CDR2 SVGIG (reference sequence). There are 14 residues in the CDR3. Here the CDR3 reads CAWTLGSSNYGYTF. The CDR3, as DNA: TGTGCCTGGACTCTTGGGTCGTCTAACTATGGCTACACCTTC.

About this clonotype itself: One base away lies a much larger clone, so this may be a sequencing read error. This CDR3 is missing its conserved last phenylalanine or tryptophan, likely due to a read error. The chain links TRBV5-1 to TRBJ2-7, with a possible D match to TRBD1 (6 bases). The CDR3 covers 14 residues. Trimming took 4 bases from V and 1 from J, leaving 12 bases between them. The V gene's germline CDR1 is SGHRS and CDR2 YFSETQ. CDR3 sequence: CASSQTGRSYEQYL. DNA of the CDR3: TGCGCCAGCAGCCAGACAGGCCGATCCTACGAGCAGTACCTC.

This clonotype was picked up many times. The chain has TRBV15 and TRBJ1-1, with D perhaps matching TRBD1 (5 bases). The CDR3 extends over 13 amino acids. Germline loops: CDR1 LNHNV, CDR2 YYDKDF (reference sequence). V lost 3 bases and J lost 1, with 6 bases in between. The CDR3 region has the DNA TGTGCCACCAGCAGGGACACGAACACTGAAGCTTTCTTT. Its translation: CATSRDTNTEAFF.

This clonotype was seen a handful of times. Given a much more abundant clone one base away, this may be a read error. The J gene is TRBJ2-1, the V gene TRBV5-6; no firm D call. Germline V gene sequence: CDR1 SGHDT, CDR2 YYEEEE. The CDR3 spans 11 residues. In nucleotides, the CDR3 is TGTGCCAGCAGCTTGAACGATGAGCAGTCCTTC. This sequence encodes CASSLNDEQSF.

This clonotype was observed at least ten times. V is TRBV6-1 and J is TRBJ1-5, with TRBD1 identical over 8 bases. Trimming at V came to 6 bases and at J to 3 bases, leaving 10 bases not matched to a gene. The CDR3 runs 16 residues. In germline, CDR1 is MNHNS, CDR2 SASEGT. CDR3 sequence reads: CASSLEGTGSNQPQHF. CDR3 nucleotide sequence: TGTGCCAGCAGCCTTGAAGGGACAGGATCCAATCAGCCCCAGCATTTT.

Points on this clonotype: The germline gene is not matched at one end of the junction; a read error may be the cause. The CDR3 DNA follows: TGTGCCAGCAGAAGGGAGGGACGGCACAATCAGCCCCAGCATTTT. Its protein product is CASRREGRHNQPQHF. The chain couples TRBV5-1 to TRBJ1-5; weak D call: TRBD1 (5 bases). The CDR3 has 15 amino acids. Germline V CDR1 and CDR2: SGHRS, YFSETQ.

This clonotype was seen repeatedly, ten times or more. The chain couples TRBV5-5 to TRBJ2-7; D not certain. This CDR3 has 13 residues. CDR1 SGHKS and CDR2 YYEKEE come from the germline V gene (reference sequence). Trimming cost V 0 bases and J 6 bases, with 10 bases left between them. CDR3 coding DNA: TGTGCCAGCAGCTTGGCGCCGTCCCGCGAGCAGTACTTC. The encoded protein is CASSLAPSREQYF. Based on the CDR3 plus reference TRBV5-5 and TRBJ2-7, the full variable domain is DAGVTQSPTHLIKTRGQQVTLRCSPISGHKSVSWYQQVLGQGPQFIFQYYEKEERGRGNFPDRFSARQFPNYSSELNVNALLLGDSALYLCASSLAPSREQYFGPGTRLTVT.

This clonotype was found a few times. The chain couples TRBV19 to TRBJ1-1; 7 bases align to TRBD1. This CDR3 has 14 residues. Germline-derived CDR1 and CDR2 are LNHDA and SQIVND (reference sequence). The V gene end was trimmed by 5 bases and the J gene end by 5 bases; junction bases not matched to a gene: 8. CDR3 in DNA: TGTGCCAGTAGTCACAGGGGCCGGGAGACTGAAGCTTTCTTT. This translates into CASSHRGRETEAFF.

Ten or more counts support this clonotype. The chain couples TRBV11-2 to TRBJ2-5; D gene ambiguous. The V end lost 1 base, the J end lost 2 bases, and 17 bases lay between the germline ends. CDR3 length: 17 amino acids. Germline CDR1 SGHAT, CDR2 FQNNGV. The CDR3 sequence: CASSLVGLAGSQETQYF. Written as DNA, the CDR3 is TGTGCCAGCAGCTTAGTTGGTTTGGCAGGCTCACAAGAGACCCAGTACTTC.

This clonotype occurred many times. The genes are TRBV20-1 and TRBJ2-6; D is unclear. Germline V gene data show CDR1 as DFQATT and CDR2 as SNEGSKA (reference sequence). CDR3 size: 13 residues. Trimming shortened V by 5 bases and J by 4 bases, and 9 bases separated the two germline ends. The CDR3 is CSALPLGANVLTF. Here the CDR3 DNA reads TGCAGTGCTCTCCCCCTCGGGGCCAACGTCCTGACTTTC.

At least ten counts were recorded for this clonotype. The chain carries TRBV29-1 and TRBJ2-2, with D perhaps matching TRBD2 (5 bases). With 7 bases removed from V and 1 base from J, the gap between germline ends came to 7 bases. Germline CDR1 is SQVTM and CDR2 is ANQGSEA. CDR3 length: 12 amino acids. CDR3 in DNA: TGCAGCGCTAGCAGGAACACCGGGGAGCTGTTTTTT. It yields the protein CSASRNTGELFF.

This clonotype was counted only a few times. A single base separates this from a much larger clone, so it may be a read error. The chain carries TRBV5-5 and TRBJ2-5; the D is unclear. Trimming removed 0 bases from V and 5 bases from J, with 8 bases in between. CDR1 SGHKS and CDR2 YYEKEE come from the germline V gene (reference sequence). The length of the CDR3 is 13 residues. The CDR3 loop is CASSLASSETQYF. CDR3 sequence (DNA): TGTGCCAGCAGCTTGGCCAGCTCGGAGACCCAGTACTTC.

This chain connects TRBV20-1 to TRBJ1-6; TRBD1 aligns across 7 bases. J was trimmed by 7 bases and V by 3 bases; bases with no gene match: 12. The CDR3 has 16 residues. Germline-derived CDR1 and CDR2 are DFQATT and SNEGSKA (reference sequence). CDR3 in DNA: TGCAGTGCTAGGGGAACCCGGGACAGTCGCAATTCACCCCTCCACTTT. Its protein is CSARGTRDSRNSPLHF.

The chain couples TRBV24-1 to TRBJ2-1; 8 bases line up with TRBD1. The germline V gene has CDR1 KGHDR and CDR2 SFDVKD. The V and J ends lost 2 bases and 9 bases, in that order; junction bases with no gene match: 5. The CDR3 has 14 residues. The CDR3 DNA reads as TGTGCCACCAGTGATTCGGGACAGGATGGTGAGCAGTTCTTC. Protein: CATSDSGQDGEQFF.

On this clonotype: Because it lacks the conserved phenylalanine or tryptophan at the end, this CDR3 is likely a read error. The DNA is left out, because the CDR3 cannot be placed on it with certainty; the CDR3 is given as TCRdb lists it. The V call is TRBV29-1, the J call TRBJ2-5; TRBD2 is the table's D call, not checked against the DNA. Termini included, the CDR3 measures 15 amino acids. CDR1 is SQVTM and CDR2 is ANQGSEA in the germline V gene. CDR3 sequence: CSVERSGRGWGPNTS.

This clonotype was detected a few times. The gene calls are TRBV19 and TRBJ1-1; unclear D gene. Trimming removed 6 bases from V and 12 bases from J, with 11 bases in between. Germline-derived CDR1 and CDR2 are LNHDA and SQIVND (reference sequence). CDR3 length: 10 amino acids. CDR3 loop: CASRRKTTFF. The CDR3 nucleotides are TGTGCCAGTAGACGGAAGACTACTTTCTTT.

Many counts were recorded for this clonotype. A junction boundary mismatches the germline segment, possibly from a read error. This chain joins TRBV6-6 and TRBJ2-7; D possibly uses TRBD1 or TRBD2 (7 bases each). CDR1 and CDR2 (germline): MNHNY, SVGAGI (reference sequence). This CDR3 has 14 residues. CDR3 coding DNA: TGTGCCAGCAGTCACTCGCAGGGGGGGTACGAGCAGTACTTC. As protein: CASSHSQGGYEQYF.

V and J are TRBV14 and TRBJ2-1; 11 nucleotides align to TRBD1. J lost 9 bases, V lost 5 bases, and 12 bases had no gene match. CDR3 length equals 16 residues. Germline V gene lookup returns CDR1 SGHDN and CDR2 FVKESK. CDR3 sequence (DNA): TGTGCCAGCAGCAGAGGTACAGGGACAGGGGGGGGTGAGCAGTTCTTC. Translating gives CASSRGTGTGGGEQFF.

This sequence joins TRBV19 and TRBJ1-5; D gene unclear. The CDR3 has 16 residues. Germline V gives CDR1 LNHDA, CDR2 SQIVND (reference sequence). V was clipped by 6 bases and J by 7 bases, with 22 bases between them. For the CDR3, the DNA is TGTGCCAGTAGACCGCTAGCGGGGAAGGCGGAGCAGCCCCAGCATTTT. It codes for CASRPLAGKAEQPQHF.

This clonotype was picked up many times. The J gene is TRBJ1-4, the V gene TRBV6-4; D not certain. The germline V gene encodes CDR1 MRHNA and CDR2 SNTAGT. The CDR3 has 10 amino acids. The V gene lost 8 bases and the J gene lost 5 bases, with 3 bases spanning the gap. Written as DNA, the CDR3 is TGTGCCAGCCCCAATGAAAAACTGTTTTTT. Protein product: CASPNEKLFF.

This clonotype was seen many times. This chain connects TRBV4-1 to TRBJ1-3, with D possibly matching TRBD1 (6 bases). The V end was cut by 3 bases, the J end by 4 bases, with 16 bases between. This CDR3 has 16 amino acids. Germline CDR1 reads MGHRA; CDR2 reads YSYEKL. CDR3 bases: TGCGCCAGCAGCCAGGGGGGCGTCGGACCGGGAAACACCATATATTTT. Its translation: CASSQGGVGPGNTIYF.

With respect to this clonotype: One end of the junction varies from germline; a read error may be responsible. This chain connects TRBV12-5 to TRBJ1-4; 7 bases are shared with TRBD1. Germline V gene lookup returns CDR1 LGHNT and CDR2 FRNRAP. The CDR3 contains 19 residues. The CDR3 nucleotides read TGTGCCAGCAGTCTCCCCCGGTGGCAGGGGGGGCTAATTGGGGAAAAACCGTTTTTT. Protein sequence: CASSLPRWQGGLIGEKPFF.